Given below is one T cell receptor (beta chain) in context. MiXCR, applied by TCRdb to the PCR reads, yields one record per CDR3 protein. Here the sample spans roughly 2,000 distinct CDR3 sequences, 6.5% to 8% being singletons. This sample was taken from a study of CXCR3 chemokines and chemotherapy response in bladder cancer. V gave up 5 bases and J gave up 2 bases; unmatched junction bases: 5. The length of the CDR3 is 16 residues. J is TRBJ1-5 and V is TRBV12-3 or TRBV12-4; 11 bases line up with TRBD1. The sample here was taken from a patient whose treatment included neoadjuvant chemotherapy. The clonotype originates from a human donor with bladder cancer that responded to neoadjuvant chemotherapy. The CDR3 DNA sequence: TGTGCCAGCAGTAGGACAGGGGGCGCCGGCAATCAGCCCCAGCATTTT. As protein: CASSRTGGAGNQPQHF.